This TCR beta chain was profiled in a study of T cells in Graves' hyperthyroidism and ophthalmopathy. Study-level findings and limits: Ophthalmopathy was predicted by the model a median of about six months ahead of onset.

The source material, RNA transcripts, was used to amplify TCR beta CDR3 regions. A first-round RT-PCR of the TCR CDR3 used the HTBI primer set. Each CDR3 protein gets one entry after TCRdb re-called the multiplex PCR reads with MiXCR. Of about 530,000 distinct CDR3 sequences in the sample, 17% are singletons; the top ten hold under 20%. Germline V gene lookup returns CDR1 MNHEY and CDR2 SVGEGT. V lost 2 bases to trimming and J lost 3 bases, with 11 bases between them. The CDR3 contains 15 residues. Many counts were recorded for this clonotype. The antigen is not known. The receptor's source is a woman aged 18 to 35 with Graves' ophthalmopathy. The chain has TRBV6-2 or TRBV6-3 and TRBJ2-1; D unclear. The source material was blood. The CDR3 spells CASSYRNPLYNEQFF. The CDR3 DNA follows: TGTGCCAGCAGTTACCGTAACCCCCTCTACAATGAGCAGTTCTTC.